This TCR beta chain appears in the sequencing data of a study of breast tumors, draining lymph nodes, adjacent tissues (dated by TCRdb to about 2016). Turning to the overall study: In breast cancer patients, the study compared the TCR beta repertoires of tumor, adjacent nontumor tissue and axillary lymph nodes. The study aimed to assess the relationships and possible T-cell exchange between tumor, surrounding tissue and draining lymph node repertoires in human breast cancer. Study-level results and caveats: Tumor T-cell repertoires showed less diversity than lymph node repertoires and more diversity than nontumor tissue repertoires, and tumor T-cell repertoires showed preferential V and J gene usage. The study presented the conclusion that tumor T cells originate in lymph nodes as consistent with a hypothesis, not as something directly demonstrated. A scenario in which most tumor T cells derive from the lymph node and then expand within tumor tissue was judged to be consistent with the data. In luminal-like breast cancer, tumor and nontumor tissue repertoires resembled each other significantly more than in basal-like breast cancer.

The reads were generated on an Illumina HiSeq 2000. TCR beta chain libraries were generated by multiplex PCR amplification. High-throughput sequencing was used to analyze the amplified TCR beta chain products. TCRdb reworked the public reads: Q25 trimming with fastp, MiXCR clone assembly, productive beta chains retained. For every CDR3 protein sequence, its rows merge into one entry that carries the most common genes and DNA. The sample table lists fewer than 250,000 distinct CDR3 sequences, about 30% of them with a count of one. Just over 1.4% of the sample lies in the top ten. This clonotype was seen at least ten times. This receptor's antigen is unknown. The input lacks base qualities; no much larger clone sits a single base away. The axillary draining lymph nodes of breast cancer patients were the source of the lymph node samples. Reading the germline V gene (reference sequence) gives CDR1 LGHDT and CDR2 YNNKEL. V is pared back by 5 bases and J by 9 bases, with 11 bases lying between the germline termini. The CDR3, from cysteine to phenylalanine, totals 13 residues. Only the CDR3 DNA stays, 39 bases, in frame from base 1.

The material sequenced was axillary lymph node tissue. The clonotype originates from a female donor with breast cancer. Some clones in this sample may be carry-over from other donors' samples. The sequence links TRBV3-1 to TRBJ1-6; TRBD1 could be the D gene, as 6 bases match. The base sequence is TGTGCCAGCAGCAGGGGGGAGGGTTCACCCCTCCACTTT. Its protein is CASSRGEGSPLHF.